This TCR beta chain was identified during a study of cytomegalovirus exposure and HLA in healthy donors (TCRdb year 2017). Describing the broader study: According to an earlier analysis of several hundred of the donors, about 180 million T cells yielded 120 million or so unique TCR beta sequences and 250 to 350 Gb of sequence data. The genetic ancestry cluster associated with self-reported Caucasian donors included approximately 85% of the roughly 400 genotyped donors. An earlier analysis of 500 to 650 of the donors applied high-throughput TCR beta sequencing to assess whether each TCR beta V gene segment acted as functional or pseudogenic. Along with the roughly 670-subject first cohort, a separate validation cohort of over a hundred different subjects was used. Roughly 5 DR-DQ haplotypes were handled as single units for association and clustering because linkage in the cohort was strong. In the later analysis, no new phenotypic data were used to find candidate immune exposures; instead, reliance was placed on TCR beta sequences and their occurrence across donors. A later analysis re-analyzed previously published TCR beta repertoires from hundreds of donors and added high-resolution HLA genotyping to study TCR occurrence patterns. Genome-wide SNP genotypes for about 65% of the roughly 700 donors were used in a later genetic analysis, which treated that subset as a discovery cohort. All discovery cohort repertoires had been generated on a single sequencing platform. The number of typed donors differed by locus: about 620-640 for A, B, C, DRB1 and DQB1; 500 to 550 for DQA1; some 590 for DPA1; and around 490 for DPB1. Alongside the repertoire data, information on donor age, sex, ethnicity and CMV serostatus was compiled. The study combined high-throughput TCR immunosequencing, statistical association of individual TCRs with disease status, and machine learning to predict cytomegalovirus infection status. The study aimed to test whether cataloging public T cell receptors could reveal signatures of past pathogen exposure. An early release that covered approximately 600 HLA-typed donors contained approximately 300 gigabases of sequencing data and 70 million to 100 million unique TCR sequences. Using immunosequencing, the study profiled T cell repertoires from 666 subjects and related those repertoires to cytomegalovirus serostatus. Across under 500 genotyped donors of the cohort, an average of approximately 200,000 unique TCR beta nucleotide sequences per donor were sequenced, and roughly 17% of those sequences were non-productive. HLA typing included class I and class II loci at four-digit resolution.

In the case of this clone: Its antigen is not yet known. Base quality data are lacking; no much larger clone is found one base away.

The cohort comprised fewer than 700 healthy bone marrow donors. At the time of sampling, all cohort members were nominally healthy, though unrecorded immune exposures were likely present. The donor was CMV seropositive and was included in the group of some 290 seropositive cohort members. Every donor gave a peripheral blood sample, and the peripheral blood mononuclear cells from that sample were used for TCR beta sequencing. The Qiagen DNeasy Blood Extraction Kit was used to extract genomic DNA from the blood cell samples. CDR1 and CDR2, looked up from the germline V gene, are MNHNS and SASEGT. The CDR3 runs 17 amino acids, cysteine and phenylalanine included. Just the 51-base CDR3 DNA is kept, in frame starting at base 1. Trimming takes 3 bases off V and 1 base off J; junction bases not matched to a gene: 8. Library generation was performed with the immunoSEQ multiplex PCR assay. For the multiplex PCR, a mixture combining 60 forward primers for TCR Vbeta segments and 13 reverse primers for TCR Jbeta segments was used. The CDR3 region of rearranged TCR beta genes was amplified from genomic DNA by a multiplex PCR assay. The amplified TCR beta libraries were sequenced on the Illumina HiSeq System as 87-base-pair reads. As for the original processing: Across the 500 to 750 repertoires, a later analysis counted 75 million to 90 million unique TCR beta chains, about 10 million of which were shared by at least two donors. Raw reads were error-corrected and collapsed into unique sequences with a nearest-neighbor algorithm that merged closely related sequences to remove PCR and sequencing errors. CDR3 sequences were aligned to IMGT reference sequences to assign V, D and J gene segments. For a sequence to be retained, at least a six-nucleotide match to both a V gene segment and a J gene segment was required. Rearrangements were classified as productive when the CDR3 lacked stop codons and remained in frame with V and J, and all other rearrangements were classified as non-productive. CDR3 was defined by IMGT convention, running from the second conserved V-encoded cysteine to the conserved J-encoded phenylalanine. In an earlier analysis of 550 to 650 of the donors, sequences lacking an unambiguous match to a single V gene segment were excluded. An earlier analysis of 450 to 650 of the donors called V segments functional above 56.7% productive rearrangements and segregating when the between-donor standard deviation exceeded 5%. To diagnose cytomegalovirus status from the catalog of TCR beta chain sequences, a statistical classification framework was built. In a later analysis, V and J genes were assigned by comparing TCR nucleotide sequences against IMGT/GENE-DB human TR gene sequences. In a later analysis, CDR3 sequences and most-parsimonious VDJ recombination scenarios were assigned using the TCRdist pipeline. In a later analysis, each TCR beta chain was defined by its CDR3 amino acid sequence together with its V-gene family, and reads without a unique V-gene family were excluded. As a way to deal with suspected cross-contamination and a sequencing artifact, a later analysis dropped roughly 600 nucleotide sequences that were highly shared and had low generation probability. In a later analysis, a clonal expansion index for each public chain was calculated from normalized within-repertoire ranks of inferred template counts. Generation probabilities in a later analysis came from a VDJ recombination model fitted to out-of-frame rearrangements, and those results were checked against IGoR. A later analysis scored TCR-TCR, TCR-HLA and TCR-CMV co-occurrence with hypergeometric tests, applying a repertoire-size bias correction to TCR pairs. A later analysis estimated false discovery rates by permuting HLA or CMV assignments 20 times. A later analysis grouped co-occurring TCRs with DBSCAN, adding TCRdist sequence similarity when clustering within HLA-allele-positive subsets. For co-occurrence clustering, repertoires with fewer than 30,000 or more than 120,000 public chains were excluded, along with several repertoires with anomalous nucleotide sharing. TCRdb took over this immuneACCESS table, retaining in-frame rearrangements with V and J assigned. Such tables are incomplete; in checked studies, under half of the missing clones stem from an unresolved V gene, and the remainder is unexplained. The V and J calls and clone size were taken over from that table, and D and trimming were inferred from the DNA. The sample records around 110,000 clones, around 62% of which are singletons. The top ten clonotypes cover roughly 9.8% of the sample.

What the authors observed across the whole study: Presence/absence analyses assumed roughly uniform sequencing depth across donors, an assumption that may not hold. The classifier was reported to diagnose cytomegalovirus status with high specificity and sensitivity in both the original and validation cohorts. In the study, 150 to 200 TCR beta chains were listed as associated with cytomegalovirus. Most TCR sequences were seen in very few donors, while some public TCRs were found in many individuals. In a later analysis, most CMV-associated TCR beta chains were found to appear HLA-restricted, with HLA associations seemingly driven largely by CMV exposure. A later genetic analysis reported fewer N-insertions in productive TCRs among donors in an Asian-associated ancestry cluster than the approximately 700-donor mean. Because some donors lacked HLA typing at each locus, the association tests relied only on the typed subset. Immune exposure information for the cohort was limited to CMV serostatus. The sequencing pipeline was judged likely to have produced a cluster of highly shared sequence variants as a technical artifact. In this cohort, only TCR beta chains were sequenced, and detectable features were limited by the absence of alpha or paired-chain data. An earlier analysis of 587 of the donors showed that most TCR beta V segments appeared in productive rearrangements either about 87% or about 30% of the time, which broadly matched IMGT annotations. In a later analysis, about 16,000 TCR beta sequences were associated with specific HLA alleles at a false discovery rate of 0.05. The authors suggested that the approach could potentially be extended to other disease states and immunological phenotypes. According to a later analysis, TCR association rates differed among HLA loci, with DRB1 alleles showing the most associated TCRs and HLA-C alleles showing the fewest. Some IMGT-functional V segments, including TRBV6-2 and TRBV6-3, could not be told apart with the 87-base-pair reads, so those segments were excluded. A later analysis found that HLA-associated TCR beta chains were more clonally expanded and had lower generation probabilities than equally common non-associated chains. Correlated functional status among segregating V segments might reflect linkage disequilibrium, but an unknown experimental factor could not be ruled out. A later genetic analysis associated a missense DCLRE1C variant with V-gene and J-gene trimming of TCR beta chains, and an independent cohort replicated the association. Because counts were too low, roughly 18 rarely observed V segments, including chromosome 9 orphons, were left out of the earlier analysis of 587 of the donors. When HLA alleles, especially DR and DQ, strongly co-occurred, TCR associations were difficult to assign to individual alleles. In vitro tests confirmed that three of the cytomegalovirus-associated TCR beta chains recognize cytomegalovirus antigens. A further reported finding was that TCR beta sequences accurately predicted the HLA-A and HLA-B alleles for most subjects in the first cohort. A later analysis reported that several top co-occurrence clusters appeared linked to parvovirus B19, influenza, CMV and Epstein-Barr virus.

The TCR comes from a woman between 40 and 50 years old in good health and CMV-seropositive. The sample comprised PBMCs. This chain joins TRBV6-1 to TRBJ2-7, with 11 central nucleotides matching TRBD1. Here is the DNA: TGTGCCAGCAGTGAGCCCTTCGGGACAGGGGGTTCCTACGAGCAGTACTTC. Translated, this gives CASSEPFGTGGSYEQYF.